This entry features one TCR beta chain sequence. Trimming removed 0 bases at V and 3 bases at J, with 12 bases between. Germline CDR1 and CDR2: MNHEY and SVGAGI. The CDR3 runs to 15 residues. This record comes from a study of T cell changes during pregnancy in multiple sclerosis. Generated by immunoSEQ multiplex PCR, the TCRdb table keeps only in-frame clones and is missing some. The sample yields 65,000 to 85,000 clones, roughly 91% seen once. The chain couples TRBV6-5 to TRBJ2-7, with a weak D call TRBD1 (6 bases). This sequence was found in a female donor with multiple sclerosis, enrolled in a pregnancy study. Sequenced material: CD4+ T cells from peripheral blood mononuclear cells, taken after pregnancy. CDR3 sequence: CASSYSRAGVYEQYF. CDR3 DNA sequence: TGTGCCAGCAGTTACTCCCGGGCAGGGGTCTACGAGCAGTACTTC.